This T cell receptor (beta chain) originates from a study of blood T cells in healthy people across ages. This CDR3 has 11 residues. The germline V gene has CDR1 SGDLS and CDR2 YYNGEE. V lost 3 bases and J 3 bases, leaving 3 bases between the germline ends. A sample-barcoded 5' primer and a J-beta primer mix were used in a second PCR of roughly 7 to 11 cycles. Every cDNA molecule carried a tag from a template-switch adaptor bearing 12 random nucleotides. TCRdb analysed the 5' RACE reads with MiXCR anew, one entry per CDR3 protein. The sample carries 1 million or so distinct CDR3 sequences, around 25% recorded once. Collection of 8.5 to 10 milliliters of peripheral blood was performed for each donor. In addition, the sample was reused for a study of T cells of mothers and their children. As that report states: The overlap seen between related mothers and children slightly exceeded that of unrelated pairs, though not significantly.

The TCR originated in a girl aged 2 to 10 in good health. Source material: blood. The chain couples TRBV9 to TRBJ1-2; no clear D gene. CDR3 nucleotides: TGTGCCAGCAGCGCGGACTATGGCTACACCTTC. Encoded protein: CASSADYGYTF.